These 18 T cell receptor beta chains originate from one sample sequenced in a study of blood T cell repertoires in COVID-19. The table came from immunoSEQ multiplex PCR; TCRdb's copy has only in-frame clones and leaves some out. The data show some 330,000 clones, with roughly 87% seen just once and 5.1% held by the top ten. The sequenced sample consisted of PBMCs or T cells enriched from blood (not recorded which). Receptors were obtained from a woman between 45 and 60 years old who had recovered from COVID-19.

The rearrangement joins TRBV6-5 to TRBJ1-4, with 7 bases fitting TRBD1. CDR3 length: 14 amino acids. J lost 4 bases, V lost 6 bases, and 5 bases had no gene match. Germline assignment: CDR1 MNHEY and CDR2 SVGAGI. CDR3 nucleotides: TGTGCCAGCAGAACGGGACAGAATAATGAAAAACTGTTTTTT. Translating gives CASRTGQNNEKLFF.

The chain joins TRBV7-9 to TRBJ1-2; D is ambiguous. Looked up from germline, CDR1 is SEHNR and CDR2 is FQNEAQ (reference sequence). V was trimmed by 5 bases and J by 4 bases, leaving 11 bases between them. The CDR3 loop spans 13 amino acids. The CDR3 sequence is CASSQAVPYGYTF. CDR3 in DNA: TGTGCCAGCAGCCAAGCGGTACCCTATGGCTACACCTTC.

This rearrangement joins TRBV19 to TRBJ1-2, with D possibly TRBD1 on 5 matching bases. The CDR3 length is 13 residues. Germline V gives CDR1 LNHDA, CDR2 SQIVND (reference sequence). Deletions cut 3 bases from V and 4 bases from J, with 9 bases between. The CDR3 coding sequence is TGTGCCAGTAGTATGAAGGGGTTCTATGGCTACACCTTC. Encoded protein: CASSMKGFYGYTF. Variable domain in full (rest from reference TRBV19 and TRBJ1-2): DGGITQSPKYLFRKEGQNVTLSCEQNLNHDAMYWYRQDPGQGLRLIYYSQIVNDFQKGDIAEGYSVSREKKESFPLTVTSAQKNPTAFYLCASSMKGFYGYTFGSGTRLTVV.

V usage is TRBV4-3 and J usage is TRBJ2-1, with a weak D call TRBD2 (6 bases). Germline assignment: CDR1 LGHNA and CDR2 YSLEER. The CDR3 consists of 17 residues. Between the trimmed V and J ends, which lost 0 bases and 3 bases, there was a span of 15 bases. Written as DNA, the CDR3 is TGCGCCAGCAGCCAAGATTGGCTTAGCGGAAACTACAATGAGCAGTTCTTC. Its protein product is CASSQDWLSGNYNEQFF.

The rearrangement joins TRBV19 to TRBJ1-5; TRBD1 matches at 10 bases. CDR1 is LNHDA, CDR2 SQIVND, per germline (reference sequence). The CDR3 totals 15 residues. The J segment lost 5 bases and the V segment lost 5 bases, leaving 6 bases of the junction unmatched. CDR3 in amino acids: CASSFSGTGDQPQHF. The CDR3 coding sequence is TGTGCCAGTAGTTTTTCCGGGACAGGGGATCAGCCCCAGCATTTT.

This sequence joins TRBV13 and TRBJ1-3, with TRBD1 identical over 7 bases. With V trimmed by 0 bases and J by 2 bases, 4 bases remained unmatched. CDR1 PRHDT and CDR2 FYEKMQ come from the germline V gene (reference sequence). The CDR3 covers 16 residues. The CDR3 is CASSLGPTGAGNTIYF. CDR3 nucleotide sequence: TGTGCCAGCAGCTTAGGACCTACAGGGGCTGGAAACACCATATATTTT.

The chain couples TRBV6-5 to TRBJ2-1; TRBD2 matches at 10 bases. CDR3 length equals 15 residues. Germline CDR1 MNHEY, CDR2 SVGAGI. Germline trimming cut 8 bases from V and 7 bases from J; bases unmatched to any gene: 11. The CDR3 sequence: CASWASGRRVNEQFF. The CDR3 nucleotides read TGTGCCAGCTGGGCTAGCGGGAGACGTGTGAATGAGCAGTTCTTC.

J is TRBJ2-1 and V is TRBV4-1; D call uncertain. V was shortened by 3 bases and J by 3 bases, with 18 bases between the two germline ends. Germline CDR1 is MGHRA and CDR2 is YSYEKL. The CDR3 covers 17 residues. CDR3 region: CASSHNVIESRYNEQFF. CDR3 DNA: TGCGCCAGCAGCCACAACGTAATAGAGTCCCGCTACAATGAGCAGTTCTTC.

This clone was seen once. CDR3 loop: CASSPTTGRANTEAFF. In nucleotides, the CDR3 is TGTGCCAGCAGCCCGACCACCGGCAGGGCTAACACTGAAGCTTTCTTT. The rearrangement uses TRBV7-6 and TRBJ1-1, with D possibly matching TRBD1 (5 bases). The germline V gene encodes CDR1 SGHVS and CDR2 FNYEAQ. CDR3 length: 16 amino acids. V was trimmed by 5 bases and J by 2 bases, leaving 18 bases between them.

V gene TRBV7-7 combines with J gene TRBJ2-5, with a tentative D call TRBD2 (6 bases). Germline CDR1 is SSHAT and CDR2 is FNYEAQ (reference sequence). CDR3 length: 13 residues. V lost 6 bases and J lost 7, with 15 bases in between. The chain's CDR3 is CASRGEATLTQYF. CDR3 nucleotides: TGTGCCAGCAGGGGGGAGGCAACGTTGACCCAGTACTTC.

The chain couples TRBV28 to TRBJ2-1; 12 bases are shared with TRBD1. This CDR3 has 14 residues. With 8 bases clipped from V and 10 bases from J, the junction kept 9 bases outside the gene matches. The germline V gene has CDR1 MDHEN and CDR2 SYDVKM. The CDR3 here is CASQPGQGAWEQFF. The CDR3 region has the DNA TGTGCCAGCCAACCGGGACAGGGGGCTTGGGAGCAGTTCTTC.

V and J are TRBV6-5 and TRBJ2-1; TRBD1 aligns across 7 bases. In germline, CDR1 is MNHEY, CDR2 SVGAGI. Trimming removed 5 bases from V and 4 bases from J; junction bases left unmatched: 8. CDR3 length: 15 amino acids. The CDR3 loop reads CASSPTGAAYNEQFF. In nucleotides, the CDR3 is TGTGCCAGCAGTCCTACAGGGGCGGCTTACAATGAGCAGTTCTTC.

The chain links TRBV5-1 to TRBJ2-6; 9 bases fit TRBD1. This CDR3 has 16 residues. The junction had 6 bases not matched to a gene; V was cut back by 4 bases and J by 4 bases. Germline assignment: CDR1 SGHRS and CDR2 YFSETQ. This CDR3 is CASSVTGGSGANVLTF. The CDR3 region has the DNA TGCGCCAGCAGCGTAACAGGGGGCTCGGGGGCCAACGTCCTGACTTTC.

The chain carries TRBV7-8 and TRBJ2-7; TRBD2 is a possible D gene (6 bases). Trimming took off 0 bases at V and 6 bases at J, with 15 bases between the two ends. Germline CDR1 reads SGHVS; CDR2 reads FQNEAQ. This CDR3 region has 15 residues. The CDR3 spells CASSLAGGPPSEQYF. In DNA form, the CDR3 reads TGTGCCAGCAGCTTAGCGGGAGGACCTCCTTCCGAGCAGTACTTC.

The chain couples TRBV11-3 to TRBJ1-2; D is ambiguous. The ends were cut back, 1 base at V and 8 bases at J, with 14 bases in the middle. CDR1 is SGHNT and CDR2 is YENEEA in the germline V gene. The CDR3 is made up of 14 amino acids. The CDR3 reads CASSLVSSLGGYTF. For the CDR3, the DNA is TGTGCCAGCAGCTTAGTGAGCAGCCTGGGCGGCTACACCTTC.

CDR3: CASSPHGTGGYGYTF. The CDR3 DNA sequence: TGTGCCAGCAGCCCTCATGGGACAGGGGGGTATGGCTACACCTTC. The rearrangement uses TRBV7-6 and TRBJ1-2, with TRBD1 identical over 11 bases. Trimming took 5 bases from V and 5 from J; bases not matched to a gene: 7. Per germline, CDR1 SGHVS and CDR2 FNYEAQ. The CDR3 covers 15 residues.

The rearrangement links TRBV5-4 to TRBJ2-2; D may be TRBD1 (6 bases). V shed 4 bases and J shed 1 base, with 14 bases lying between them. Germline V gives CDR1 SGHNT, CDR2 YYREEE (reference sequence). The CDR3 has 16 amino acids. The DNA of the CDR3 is TGTGCCAGCAGCCCCCGGGACAAACTGAACACCGGGGAGCTGTTTTTT. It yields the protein CASSPRDKLNTGELFF.

The DNA of the CDR3 is TGTGCCAGCAGCAGCTCGTCGGGACAGGGTGGGGAGACCCAGTACTTC. It codes for CASSSSSGQGGETQYF. The chain links TRBV9 to TRBJ2-5; TRBD1 matches at 9 bases. Germline values: CDR1 SGDLS, CDR2 YYNGEE. V gave up 4 bases and J gave up 5 bases; unmatched junction bases: 12. The CDR3 is 16 residues long.